This TCR beta chain was identified during a study of T cell responses to AZD1222 COVID-19 vaccine. Study-level results: White British donors predominated, females outnumbered males, and clonal diversity was possibly underestimated.

V gave up 3 bases and J gave up 5 bases, with 1 base separating them. Germline V lookup: CDR1 KGHDR, CDR2 SFDVKD. There are 11 residues in the CDR3. A word on this clone: The antigen remains undetermined.

Repertoires were generated with immunoSEQ multiplex PCR, while TCRdb's copy carries only in-frame clones and drops some. This sample has 110,000 to 150,000 clones; over 90% occur once, and the top ten carry under 6.5%. This sample comprised peripheral blood, obtained on day 0 of AZD1222 vaccination. This rearrangement joins TRBV24-1 to TRBJ2-1, with D unclear. The TCR originated in an adult in good health. The DNA for the CDR3 is TGTGCCACCAGTGATAACAATGAGCAGTTCTTC. It codes for CATSDNNEQFF.